Listed here is a single T cell receptor beta chain. CDR3 length: 15 amino acids. Losses at the gene ends were 3 bases for V and 9 bases for J; bases not matched to a gene: 11. TCRdb recomputed calls from the 5' RACE reads with MiXCR, one row per CDR3 protein. The sample includes around 530,000 distinct CDR3 sequences, roughly 15% of them seen just once. The data belong to a study of identical twins. The same data also contributed to another study, on yellow fever vaccine responses in identical twins.

The chain is built from TRBV12-3 or TRBV12-4 and TRBJ2-3; 8 bases line up with TRBD2. The clonotype was recovered from a woman aged 18-29 years in good health. The sample comprised CD4+ T cells sorted from blood. The CDR3 region is CASSFLSGVSHTQYF. The CDR3 DNA is TGTGCCAGCAGTTTCCTTAGCGGGGTGAGCCACACGCAGTATTTT.